The 14 T cell receptor beta chains listed next were all sequenced from one sample in a study of human T cells and chemical hapten exposure. TCRdb redid the calling of the RACE reads with MiXCR, one entry per CDR3 protein. The sample has tens of thousands of distinct CDR3 sequences, 11% seen once. Specified time point: patch test 3, about 24 weeks after DPC sensitization. Treatment given: therapeutic diphenylcyclopropenone sensitization with weekly scalp DPC. The sequencing used whole blood, collected in connection with sensitization to the hapten diphenylcyclopropenone (DPC). The receptors shown here come from a woman aged 30 to 39 with alopecia areata. Some clones in this sample may be carry-over from other donors' samples.

The rearrangement joins TRBV20-1 to TRBJ1-6; tentatively, D is TRBD1 (5 bases). V lost 1 base and J lost 0, with 7 bases in between. Germline-derived CDR1 and CDR2 are DFQATT and SNEGSKA (reference sequence). CDR3 length: 15 amino acids. This CDR3 is CSARGDSSYNSPLHF. Here the CDR3 DNA reads TGCAGTGCTAGAGGCGACAGCTCCTATAATTCACCCCTCCACTTT.

This chain uses TRBV7-6 with TRBJ2-1; TRBD2 is a possible D gene (5 bases). CDR3 length: 12 amino acids. V lost 6 bases to trimming and J lost 8 bases, with 11 bases between them. Germline CDR1 reads SGHVS; CDR2 reads FNYEAQ. CDR3 sequence: CASRSNGDEQFF. CDR3 nucleotide sequence: TGTGCCAGCAGATCGAACGGGGATGAGCAGTTCTTC.

V usage is TRBV15 and J usage is TRBJ2-3; D is tentatively TRBD1 or TRBD2 (5 bases each). The germline V gene has CDR1 LNHNV and CDR2 YYDKDF (reference sequence). The CDR3 has 15 residues. V was pared by 0 bases and J by 6 bases, with 13 bases between. This chain's CDR3 is CATSRERVRVDTQYF. CDR3 DNA sequence: TGTGCCACCAGCAGAGAGAGGGTCAGGGTGGATACGCAGTATTTT.

The gene calls are TRBV7-2 and TRBJ1-1; maybe TRBD1 (6 bases). The CDR3 spans 17 residues. Trimming cost V 6 bases and J 2 bases, with 22 bases left between them. In germline, CDR1 is SGHTA, CDR2 FQGNSA. The CDR3 loop is CASSLRGAGASNTEAFF. The CDR3 nucleotides are TGTGCCAGCAGTTTGAGGGGTGCGGGGGCCTCCAACACTGAAGCTTTCTTT.

This clonotype showed up many times. The chain employs TRBV28 and TRBJ1-1; D uncertain. Germline V gives CDR1 MDHEN, CDR2 SYDVKM. The CDR3 length is 14 residues. The V end lost 4 bases, the J end lost 6 bases, and 15 bases lay between the germline ends. In nucleotides, the CDR3 is TGTGCCAGCAGTTCTTATGTCCGGGCTTCTGAAGCTTTCTTT. Translated, it gives CASSSYVRASEAFF.

Only a few counts were recorded for this clonotype. The chain recombines TRBV2 with TRBJ2-1; perhaps TRBD1 as D (6 bases). This CDR3 has 13 residues. In germline, CDR1 is SNHLY, CDR2 FYNNEI. Trimming removed 6 bases from V and 3 bases from J, with 9 bases in between. CDR3 protein: CASRAGVYNEQFF. In nucleotides, the CDR3 is TGTGCCAGCAGGGCAGGGGTCTACAATGAGCAGTTCTTC.

This clonotype was counted only a few times. The chain combines TRBV12-3 or TRBV12-4 with TRBJ2-7; TRBD1 aligns across 12 bases. Germline trimming cut 4 bases from V and 5 bases from J; bases unmatched to any gene: 3. The CDR3 has 14 amino acids. The CDR3 region has the DNA TGTGCCAGCAGTTGGGGACAGGGGGCGGACGAGCAGTACTTC. Amino acids: CASSWGQGADEQYF.

This clonotype has ten or more counts. The chain recombines TRBV28 with TRBJ2-1; 7 positions match TRBD1. This CDR3 has 13 amino acids. Germline V CDR1 and CDR2: MDHEN, SYDVKM. Trimming cost V 7 bases and J 3 bases; bases outside gene matches: 3. This chain's CDR3 is CASTGQFYNEQFF. The CDR3 nucleotides are TGTGCCAGCACGGGACAGTTCTACAATGAGCAGTTCTTC.

V usage is TRBV5-1 and J usage is TRBJ1-2; 7 bases line up with TRBD1. Trimming took 5 bases from V and 4 from J; bases not matched to a gene: 5. Germline-derived CDR1 and CDR2 are SGHRS and YFSETQ. The CDR3 has 13 amino acids. For the CDR3, the DNA is TGCGCCAGCAGGCTTGGACAGGCCTATGGCTACACCTTC. Translating it yields CASRLGQAYGYTF.

V and J are TRBV6-5 and TRBJ2-3, with TRBD1 matching 7 bases. V lost 6 bases, J lost 8 bases, and 5 bases stayed unmatched. Germline V gene lookup returns CDR1 MNHEY and CDR2 SVGAGI. This CDR3 has 12 residues. CDR3 loop: CASRQTGATQYF. CDR3 DNA: TGTGCCAGCAGGCAAACAGGGGCTACGCAGTATTTT.

This clonotype showed up many times. The CDR3 loop is CASSPPGSGANVLTF. The CDR3, as DNA: TGTGCCAGCAGTCCGCCGGGTTCTGGGGCCAACGTCCTGACTTTC. The chain is built from TRBV6-2 or TRBV6-3 and TRBJ2-6; D is uncertain. There are 15 residues in the CDR3. Germline CDR1 and CDR2: MNHEY and SVGEGT. V was cut by 5 bases and J by 1 base, with 9 bases left in between.

The V and J genes are TRBV7-9 and TRBJ2-7; D gene unclear. The CDR3 contains 14 residues. V lost 0 bases and J lost 1, with 7 bases in between. Per germline, CDR1 SEHNR and CDR2 FQNEAQ (reference sequence). CDR3 sequence: CASSLALDSYEQYF. The CDR3 nucleotides read TGTGCCAGCAGCTTAGCTCTAGATTCCTACGAGCAGTACTTC.

Only a few counts were recorded for this clonotype. This chain joins TRBV12-3 or TRBV12-4 and TRBJ2-3, with D uncertain. This CDR3 region has 13 residues. Trimming took 2 bases from V and 5 from J, leaving 8 bases between them. In nucleotides, the CDR3 is TGTGCCAGCAGTTTACTAGGTGGAGATACGCAGTATTTT. Its protein product is CASSLLGGDTQYF.

This clonotype has just a few counts. The CDR3 DNA sequence: TGCGCCAGCAGCTCCGGGGGGGGCACTGAAGCTTTCTTT. Encoded protein: CASSSGGGTEAFF. The V call is TRBV5-1, the J call TRBJ1-1; a weak D match, TRBD1 (5 bases). This CDR3 is 13 amino acids long. Germline V gene data show CDR1 as SGHRS and CDR2 as YFSETQ. Trimming took off 3 bases at V and 4 bases at J, with 10 bases between the two ends.